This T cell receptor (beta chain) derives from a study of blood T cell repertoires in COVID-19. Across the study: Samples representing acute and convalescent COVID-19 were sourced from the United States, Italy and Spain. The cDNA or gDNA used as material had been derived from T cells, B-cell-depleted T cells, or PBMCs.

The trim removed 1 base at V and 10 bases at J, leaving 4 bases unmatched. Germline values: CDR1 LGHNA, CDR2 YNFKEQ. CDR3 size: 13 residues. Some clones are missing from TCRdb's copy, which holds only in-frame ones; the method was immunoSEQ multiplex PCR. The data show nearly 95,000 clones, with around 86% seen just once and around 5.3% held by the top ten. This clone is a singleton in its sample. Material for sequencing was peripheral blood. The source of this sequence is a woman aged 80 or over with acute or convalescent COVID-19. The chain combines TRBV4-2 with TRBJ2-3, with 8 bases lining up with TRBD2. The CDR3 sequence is CASSQAKTSAQYF. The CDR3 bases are TGTGCCAGCAGCCAAGCTAAGACTAGCGCGCAGTATTTT.